This T cell receptor (beta chain) comes out of a study of cytomegalovirus exposure and HLA in healthy donors. Study-level findings and limits: Later work found most CMV-associated TCR beta chains apparently HLA-restricted. The study put 150 to 200 TCR beta chains on its list as cytomegalovirus-associated. In an earlier analysis, productive rearrangement rates for most beta V segments clustered near 87% or 30%. Reports indicate that TCR beta sequences accurately predicted the HLA-A and HLA-B alleles of most subjects.

The PCR ran on 60 Vbeta and 13 Jbeta primers. The table came from immunoSEQ multiplex PCR; TCRdb's copy has only in-frame clones and leaves some out. Of 50,000 to 80,000 clones listed, around four fifths are singletons. Comment on this clone: Its antigen is not identified.

The CDR3 is made up of 15 amino acids. Trimming pared 4 bases from V and 0 bases from J, leaving 12 bases between. Germline V gene sequence: CDR1 MGHDK, CDR2 SYGVNS. Input material: PBMCs. The V gene is TRBV25-1, the J gene TRBJ1-1, with D possibly TRBD1 on 5 matching bases. The sequence derives from a male donor in good health and CMV-seropositive. The CDR3 protein is CASSGVQDMNTEAFF. In nucleotides, the CDR3 is TGTGCCAGCAGTGGGGTACAGGACATGAACACTGAAGCTTTCTTT.